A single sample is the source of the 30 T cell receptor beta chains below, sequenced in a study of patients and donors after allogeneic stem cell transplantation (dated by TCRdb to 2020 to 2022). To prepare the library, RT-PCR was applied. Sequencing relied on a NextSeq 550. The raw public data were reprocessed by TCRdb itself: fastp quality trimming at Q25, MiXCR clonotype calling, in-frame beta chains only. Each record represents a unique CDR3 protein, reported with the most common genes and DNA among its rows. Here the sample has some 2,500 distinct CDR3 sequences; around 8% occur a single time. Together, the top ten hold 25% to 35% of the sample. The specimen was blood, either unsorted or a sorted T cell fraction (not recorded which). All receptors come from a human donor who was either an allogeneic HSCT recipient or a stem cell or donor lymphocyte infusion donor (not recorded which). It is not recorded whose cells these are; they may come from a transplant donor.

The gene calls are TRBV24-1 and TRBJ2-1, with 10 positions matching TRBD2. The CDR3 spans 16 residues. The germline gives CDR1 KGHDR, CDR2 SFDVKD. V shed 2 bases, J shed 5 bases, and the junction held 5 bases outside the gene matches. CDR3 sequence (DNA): TGTGCCACCAGTGATTCCCTAGCGGGAGTCAACAATGAGCAGTTCTTC. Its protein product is CATSDSLAGVNNEQFF.

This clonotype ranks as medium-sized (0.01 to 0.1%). In nucleotides, the CDR3 is TGTGCCAGCAGCTTCGGACTAGCGGAGCACAATGAGCAGTTCTTC. Its protein is CASSFGLAEHNEQFF. The chain joins TRBV11-3 to TRBJ2-1; 10 nucleotides match TRBD2. The CDR3 has 15 amino acids. Germline V gene sequence: CDR1 SGHNT, CDR2 YENEEA. J gave up 5 bases and V 3 bases, and 4 bases lay outside the gene matches.

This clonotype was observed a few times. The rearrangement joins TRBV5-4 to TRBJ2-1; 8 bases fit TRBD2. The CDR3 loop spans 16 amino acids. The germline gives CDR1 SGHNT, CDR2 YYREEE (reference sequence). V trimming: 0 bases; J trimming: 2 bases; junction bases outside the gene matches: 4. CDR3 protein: CASSLAVAGTYNEQFF. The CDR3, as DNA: TGTGCCAGCAGCTTGGCTGTAGCGGGGACCTACAATGAGCAGTTCTTC.

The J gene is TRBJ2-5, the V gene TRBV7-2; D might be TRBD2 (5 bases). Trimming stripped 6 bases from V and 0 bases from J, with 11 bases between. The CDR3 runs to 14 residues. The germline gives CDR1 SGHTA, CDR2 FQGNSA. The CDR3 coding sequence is TGTGCCAGCAGGGCAACTAGGGACCAAGAGACCCAGTACTTC. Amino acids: CASRATRDQETQYF.

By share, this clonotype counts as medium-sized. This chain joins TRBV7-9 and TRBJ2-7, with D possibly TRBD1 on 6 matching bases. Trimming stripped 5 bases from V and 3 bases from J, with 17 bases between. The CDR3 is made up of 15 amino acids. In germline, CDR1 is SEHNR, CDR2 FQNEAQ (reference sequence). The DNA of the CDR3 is TGTGCCAGCAGCCCAGAGGCAGGGGCCAACTACGAGCAGTACTTC. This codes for CASSPEAGANYEQYF.

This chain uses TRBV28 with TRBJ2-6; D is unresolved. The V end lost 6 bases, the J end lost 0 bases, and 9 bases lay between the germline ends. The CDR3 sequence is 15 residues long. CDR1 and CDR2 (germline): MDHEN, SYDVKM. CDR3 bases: TGTGCCAGCAGCCAAGATTTCTCTGGGGCCAACGTCCTGACTTTC. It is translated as CASSQDFSGANVLTF.

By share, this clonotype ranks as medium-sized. Written as DNA, the CDR3 is TGCGCCAGCAGTGAGCCGGATAGCCGGGGGCACAATGAGCAGTTCTTC. Encoded protein: CASSEPDSRGHNEQFF. The rearrangement links TRBV10-1 to TRBJ2-1; the D gene could be TRBD1 or TRBD2 (6 bases each). The CDR3 is 16 amino acids. Between the trimmed V and J ends, which lost 2 bases and 5 bases, there was a span of 16 bases. Germline V CDR1 and CDR2: WNHNN, SYGVQD (reference sequence).

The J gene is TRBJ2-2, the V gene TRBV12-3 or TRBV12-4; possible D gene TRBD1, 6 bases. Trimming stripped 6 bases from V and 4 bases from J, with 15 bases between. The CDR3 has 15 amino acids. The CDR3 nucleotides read TGTGCCAGCAGCACCAGGGGTGTGAGCACCGGGGAGCTGTTTTTT. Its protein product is CASSTRGVSTGELFF.

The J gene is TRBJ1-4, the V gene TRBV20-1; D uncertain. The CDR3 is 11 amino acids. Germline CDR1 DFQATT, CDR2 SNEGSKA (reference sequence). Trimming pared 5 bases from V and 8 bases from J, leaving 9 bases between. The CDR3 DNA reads TGCAGTGCTCCGAGCACCGAAAAACTGTTTTTT. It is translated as CSAPSTEKLFF.

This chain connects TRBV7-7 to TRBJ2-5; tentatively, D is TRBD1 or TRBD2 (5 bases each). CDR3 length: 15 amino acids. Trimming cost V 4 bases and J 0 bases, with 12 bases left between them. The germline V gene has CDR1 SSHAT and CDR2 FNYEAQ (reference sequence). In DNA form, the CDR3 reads TGTGCCAGCAGCTCGGGACGGTCAAACCAAGAGACCCAGTACTTC. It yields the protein CASSSGRSNQETQYF.

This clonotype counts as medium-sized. Here the CDR3 reads CASSLGGQVYEQYF. For the CDR3, the DNA is TGCGCCAGCAGCTTGGGCGGACAGGTTTACGAGCAGTACTTC. The chain links TRBV5-1 to TRBJ2-7, with 7 bases aligning to TRBD1. The CDR3 extends over 14 amino acids. Germline assignment: CDR1 SGHRS and CDR2 YFSETQ. J lost 4 bases, V lost 0 bases, and 4 bases had no gene match.

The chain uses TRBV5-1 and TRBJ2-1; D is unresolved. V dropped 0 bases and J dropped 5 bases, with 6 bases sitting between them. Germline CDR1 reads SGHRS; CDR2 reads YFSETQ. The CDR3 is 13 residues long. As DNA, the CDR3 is TGCGCCAGCAGCTTGGCTGGTAACAATGAGCAGTTCTTC. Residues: CASSLAGNNEQFF.

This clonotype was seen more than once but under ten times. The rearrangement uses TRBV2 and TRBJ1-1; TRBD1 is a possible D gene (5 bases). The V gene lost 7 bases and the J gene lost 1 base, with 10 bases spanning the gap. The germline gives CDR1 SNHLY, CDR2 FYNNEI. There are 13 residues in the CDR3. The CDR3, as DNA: TGTGCCAGCACGCAGGGAGAGAACACTGAAGCTTTCTTT. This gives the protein CASTQGENTEAFF. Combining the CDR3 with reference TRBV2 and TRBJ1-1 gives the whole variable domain EPEVTQTPSHQVTQMGQEVILRCVPISNHLYFYWYRQILGQKVEFLVSFYNNEISEKSEIFDDQFSVERPDGSNFTLKIRSTKLEDSAMYFCASTQGENTEAFFGQGTRLTVV.

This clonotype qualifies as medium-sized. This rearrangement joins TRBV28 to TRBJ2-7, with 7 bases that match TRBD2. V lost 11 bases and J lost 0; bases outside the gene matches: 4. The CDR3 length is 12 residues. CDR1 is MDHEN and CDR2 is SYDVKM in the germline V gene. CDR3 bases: TGTGCCTTGGGCGGGAGCTCCTACGAGCAGTACTTC. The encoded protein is CALGGSSYEQYF.

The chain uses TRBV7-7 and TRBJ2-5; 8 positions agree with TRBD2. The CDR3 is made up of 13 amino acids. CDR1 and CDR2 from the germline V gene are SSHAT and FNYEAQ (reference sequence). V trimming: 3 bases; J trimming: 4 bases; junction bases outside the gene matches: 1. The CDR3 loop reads CASSFGTRETQYF. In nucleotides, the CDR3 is TGTGCCAGCAGCTTTGGGACTAGAGAGACCCAGTACTTC.

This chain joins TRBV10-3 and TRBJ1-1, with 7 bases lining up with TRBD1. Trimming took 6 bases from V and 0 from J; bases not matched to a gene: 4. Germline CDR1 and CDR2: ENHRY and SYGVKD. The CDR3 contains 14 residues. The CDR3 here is CAIRGTAMNTEAFF. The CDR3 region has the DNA TGTGCCATCAGGGGGACAGCTATGAACACTGAAGCTTTCTTT.

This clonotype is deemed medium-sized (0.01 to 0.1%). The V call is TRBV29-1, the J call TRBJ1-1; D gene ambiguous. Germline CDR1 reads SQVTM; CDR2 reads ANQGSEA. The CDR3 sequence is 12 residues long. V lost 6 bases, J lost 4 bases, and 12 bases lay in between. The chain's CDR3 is CSVGAGGTEAFF. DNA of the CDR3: TGCAGCGTCGGCGCCGGCGGCACTGAAGCTTTCTTT.

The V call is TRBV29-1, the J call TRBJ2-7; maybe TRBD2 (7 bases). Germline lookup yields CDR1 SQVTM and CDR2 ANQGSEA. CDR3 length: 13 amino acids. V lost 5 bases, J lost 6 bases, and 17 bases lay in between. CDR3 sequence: CSVFQGRAGEQYF. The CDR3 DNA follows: TGCAGCGTTTTTCAGGGGAGGGCCGGCGAGCAGTACTTC.

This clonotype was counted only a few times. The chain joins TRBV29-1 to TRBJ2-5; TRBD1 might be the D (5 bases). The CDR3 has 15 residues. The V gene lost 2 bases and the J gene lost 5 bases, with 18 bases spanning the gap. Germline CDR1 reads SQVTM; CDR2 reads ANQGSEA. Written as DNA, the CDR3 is TGCAGCGTTGAAAGGCAGGGTGGCCCAAGTGAGACCCAGTACTTC. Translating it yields CSVERQGGPSETQYF.

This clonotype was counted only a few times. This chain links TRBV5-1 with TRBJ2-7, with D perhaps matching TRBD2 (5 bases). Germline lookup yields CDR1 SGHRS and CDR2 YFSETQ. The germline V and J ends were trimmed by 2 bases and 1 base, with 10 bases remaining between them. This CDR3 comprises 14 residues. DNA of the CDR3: TGCGCCAGCAGCTTACCGGACTCGTCCTACGAGCAGTACTTC. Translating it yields CASSLPDSSYEQYF. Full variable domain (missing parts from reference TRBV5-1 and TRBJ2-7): KAGVTQTPRYLIKTRGQQVTLSCSPISGHRSVSWYQQTPGQGLQFLFEYFSETQRNKGNFPGRFSGRQFSNSRSEMNVSTLELGDSALYLCASSLPDSSYEQYFGPGTRLTVT.

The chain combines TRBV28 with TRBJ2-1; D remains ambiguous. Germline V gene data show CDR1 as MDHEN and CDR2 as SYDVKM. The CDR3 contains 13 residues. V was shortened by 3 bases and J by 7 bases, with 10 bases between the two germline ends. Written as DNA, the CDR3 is TGTGCCAGCAGTTTGGCCGCTGGGAATGAGCAGTTCTTC. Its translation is CASSLAAGNEQFF.

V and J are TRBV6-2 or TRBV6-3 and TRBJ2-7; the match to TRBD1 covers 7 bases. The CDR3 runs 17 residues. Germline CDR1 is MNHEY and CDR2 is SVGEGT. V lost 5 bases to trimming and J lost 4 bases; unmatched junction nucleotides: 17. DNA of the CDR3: TGTGCCAGCAGTCAACCGACCGCCGGGACAGCTCGTTACGAGCAGTACTTC. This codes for CASSQPTAGTARYEQYF.

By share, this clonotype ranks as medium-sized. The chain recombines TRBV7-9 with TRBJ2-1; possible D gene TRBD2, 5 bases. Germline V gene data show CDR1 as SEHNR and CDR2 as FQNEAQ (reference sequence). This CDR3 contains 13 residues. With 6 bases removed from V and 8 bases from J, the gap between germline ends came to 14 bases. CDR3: CASRHRGGDEQFF. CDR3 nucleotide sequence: TGTGCCAGCAGGCATCGGGGTGGGGATGAGCAGTTCTTC.

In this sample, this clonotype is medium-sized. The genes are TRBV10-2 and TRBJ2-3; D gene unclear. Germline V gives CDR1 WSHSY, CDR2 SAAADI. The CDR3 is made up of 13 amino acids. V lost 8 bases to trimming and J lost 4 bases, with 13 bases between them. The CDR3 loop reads CASGVVSADTQYF. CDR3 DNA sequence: TGCGCCAGCGGTGTAGTCAGCGCAGATACGCAGTATTTT.

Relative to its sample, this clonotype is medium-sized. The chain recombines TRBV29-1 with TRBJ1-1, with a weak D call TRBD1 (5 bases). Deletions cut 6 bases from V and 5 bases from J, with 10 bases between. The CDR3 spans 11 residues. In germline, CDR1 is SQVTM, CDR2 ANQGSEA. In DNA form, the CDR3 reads TGCAGCGTGCGCGGGGGAACTGAAGCTTTCTTT. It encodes CSVRGGTEAFF.

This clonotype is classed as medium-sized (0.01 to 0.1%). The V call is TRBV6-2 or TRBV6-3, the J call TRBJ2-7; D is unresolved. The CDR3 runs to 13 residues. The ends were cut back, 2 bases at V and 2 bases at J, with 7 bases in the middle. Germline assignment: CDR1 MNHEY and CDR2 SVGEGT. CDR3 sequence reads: CASSYALTYEQYF. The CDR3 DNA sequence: TGTGCCAGCAGTTACGCCCTGACCTACGAGCAGTACTTC.

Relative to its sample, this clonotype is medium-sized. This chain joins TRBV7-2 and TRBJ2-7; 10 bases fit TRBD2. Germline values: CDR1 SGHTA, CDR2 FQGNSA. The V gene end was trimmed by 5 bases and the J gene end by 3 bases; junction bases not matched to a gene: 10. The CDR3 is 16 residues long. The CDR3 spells CASSLTSGMVYYEQYF. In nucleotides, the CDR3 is TGTGCCAGCAGCCTCACTAGCGGGATGGTATACTACGAGCAGTACTTC. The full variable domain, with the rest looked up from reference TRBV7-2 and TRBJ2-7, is GAGVSQSPSNKVTEKGKDVELRCDPISGHTALYWYRQSLGQGLEFLIYFQGNSAPDKSGLPSDRFSAERTGGSVSTLTIQRTQQEDSAVYLCASSLTSGMVYYEQYFGPGTRLTVT.

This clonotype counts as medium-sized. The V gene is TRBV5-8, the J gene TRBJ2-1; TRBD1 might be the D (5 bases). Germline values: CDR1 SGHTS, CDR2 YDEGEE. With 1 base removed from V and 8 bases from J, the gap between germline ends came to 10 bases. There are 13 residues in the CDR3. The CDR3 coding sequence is TGTGCCAGCAGCTTGTGGGGCACGGATGAGCAGTTCTTC. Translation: CASSLWGTDEQFF.

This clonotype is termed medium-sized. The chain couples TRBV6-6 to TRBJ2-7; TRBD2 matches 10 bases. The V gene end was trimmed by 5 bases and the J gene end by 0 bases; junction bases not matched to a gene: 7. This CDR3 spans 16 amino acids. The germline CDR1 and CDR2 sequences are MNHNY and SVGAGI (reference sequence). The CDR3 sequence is CASSPVSGRGSYEQYF. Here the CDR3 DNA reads TGTGCCAGCAGTCCCGTGAGCGGGAGGGGCTCCTACGAGCAGTACTTC.

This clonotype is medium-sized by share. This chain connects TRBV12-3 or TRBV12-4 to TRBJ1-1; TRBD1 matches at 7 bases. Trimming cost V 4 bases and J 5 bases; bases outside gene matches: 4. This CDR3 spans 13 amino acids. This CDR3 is CASSSGGRTEAFF. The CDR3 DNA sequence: TGTGCCAGCAGTTCAGGGGGGCGGACTGAAGCTTTCTTT.